Sequencing of this T cell receptor (beta chain) was carried out in a study of Graves' ophthalmopathy and Graves' hyperthyroidism. Study-wide background: Peripheral blood was gathered at first diagnosis, ahead of any treatment whatsoever. Study results and limitations: In blood, most expanded thyroid clonotypes above 0.001 frequency were also detected.

None of the included patients had other autoimmune diseases, uncontrolled infections, pregnancy or lactation, as these led to exclusion. The authors used Ficoll-Paque density gradient centrifugation to separate PBMCs. The input was approximately 10 ml of fresh peripheral blood. RNA served as the template for amplifying TCR beta CDR3 regions. First-round RT-PCR used HTBI primers; second-round multiplex PCR followed. TCRdb reanalysed the multiplex PCR reads using MiXCR and keeps one entry per CDR3 protein. The sample shows fewer than 70,000 distinct CDR3 sequences, about half of them seen only once. From germline, CDR1 is SEHNR and CDR2 FQNEAQ (reference sequence). V dropped 5 bases and J dropped 0; count of bases not matched to a gene: 3. The CDR3 length is 18 residues. Details on this clonotype: Its matching antigen is unknown.

Sequencing was done on a sample of peripheral blood. This receptor was obtained from an adult woman with Graves' ophthalmopathy. The V and J genes are TRBV7-9 and TRBJ2-2; 16 bases match TRBD2. The CDR3 sequence is CASSGGTSGRANTGELFF. The CDR3 region has the DNA TGTGCCAGCAGCGGCGGGACTAGCGGGAGGGCGAACACCGGGGAGCTGTTTTTT.